The 27 T cell receptor beta chains below all came from one sample that was sequenced in a study of blood T cell repertoires in COVID-19. Only in-frame clones appear in the TCRdb table, and some are missing; sequencing was by immunoSEQ multiplex PCR. The sample lists about half a million clones, roughly nine tenths occurring once. Sequencing was performed on peripheral blood. The receptors derive from a man aged 18 to 35 with COVID-19, enrolled during active disease.

This chain uses TRBV30 with TRBJ1-2; 10 bases map to TRBD1. CDR1 and CDR2 (germline): GTSNPN, SVGIG (reference sequence). V gave up 7 bases and J gave up 5 bases; unmatched junction bases: 4. The CDR3 spans 12 residues. The CDR3 loop is CALGQGGYGYTF. The CDR3 DNA follows: TGTGCCTTAGGACAGGGGGGATATGGCTACACCTTC.

The J gene is TRBJ2-7, the V gene TRBV24-1; 10 bases line up with TRBD2. V lost 9 bases to trimming and J lost 3 bases; unmatched junction nucleotides: 4. CDR1 is KGHDR, CDR2 SFDVKD, per germline. CDR3 length: 13 amino acids. CDR3 nucleotide sequence: TGTGCCACCGGACTAGCGGAGAGCTACGAGCAGTACTTC. This codes for CATGLAESYEQYF.

The chain has TRBV2 and TRBJ2-3, with 10 bases matching TRBD1. V dropped 9 bases and J dropped 5; count of bases not matched to a gene: 17. The CDR3 length is 17 residues. Per germline, CDR1 SNHLY and CDR2 FYNNEI. As DNA, the CDR3 is TGTGCCAGTAGGAGACTGGGGGGACAGGGGTATCGAGATACGCAGTATTTT. Translation: CASRRLGGQGYRDTQYF.

The V and J genes are TRBV4-1 and TRBJ1-1, with D hard to call. This CDR3 contains 15 residues. Deletions cut 0 bases from V and 0 bases from J, with 8 bases between. Germline V lookup: CDR1 MGHRA, CDR2 YSYEKL. CDR3 in amino acids: CASSQDLNLNTEAFF. The CDR3 region has the DNA TGCGCCAGCAGCCAAGATCTAAACCTGAACACTGAAGCTTTCTTT.

This rearrangement joins TRBV7-3 to TRBJ1-6; D may be TRBD1 (6 bases). The V end lost 4 bases, the J end lost 8 bases, and 12 bases lay between the germline ends. The CDR3 length is 14 residues. Germline lookup yields CDR1 SGHTA and CDR2 FQGTGA. In DNA, the CDR3 is TGTGCCAGCAGCTCAGGGGCGTTGGATTCACCCCTCCACTTT. It encodes CASSSGALDSPLHF.

The chain combines TRBV27 with TRBJ2-3, with D perhaps TRBD2 (5 bases). Germline assignment: CDR1 MNHEY and CDR2 SMNVEV (reference sequence). The CDR3 is 13 amino acids. The V and J ends lost 3 bases and 4 bases respectively, with 8 bases between them. As DNA, the CDR3 is TGTGCCAGCAGTTTGCTAGCCCCAGATACGCAGTATTTT. Its translation: CASSLLAPDTQYF.

The chain has TRBV2 and TRBJ2-1, with TRBD2 matching 14 bases. Germline loops: CDR1 SNHLY, CDR2 FYNNEI. V was clipped by 6 bases and J by 7 bases; unmatched bases: 8. This CDR3 has 16 amino acids. The CDR3 loop is CASSAATSGRGNEQFF. Here the CDR3 DNA reads TGTGCCAGCAGCGCTGCGACTAGCGGGAGGGGGAATGAGCAGTTCTTC.

This clone was observed a few times. The chain recombines TRBV7-9 with TRBJ1-1; D gene uncertain. The length of the CDR3 is 13 residues. V lost 1 base to trimming and J lost 7 bases, with 10 bases between them. CDR1 SEHNR and CDR2 FQNEAQ come from the germline V gene (reference sequence). The CDR3 region has the DNA TGTGCCAGCAGCTTAGTAATTGGGCATGAAGCTTTCTTT. Its translation: CASSLVIGHEAFF.

The rearrangement uses TRBV24-1 and TRBJ2-7; 9 bases align to TRBD2. The CDR3 has 15 amino acids. The germline V gene has CDR1 KGHDR and CDR2 SFDVKD. The V segment lost 6 bases and the J segment 1 base; nucleotides outside the gene matches: 6. Here the CDR3 reads CATSKRTSVSYEQYF. The CDR3, as DNA: TGTGCCACCAGTAAAAGGACTAGCGTTTCCTACGAGCAGTACTTC.

V usage is TRBV27 and J usage is TRBJ1-5, with 7 bases that match TRBD1. The germline gives CDR1 MNHEY, CDR2 SMNVEV (reference sequence). This CDR3 comprises 15 residues. The junction had 11 bases not matched to a gene; V was cut back by 8 bases and J by 4 bases. CDR3 amino acids: CASGRLGQINQPQHF. CDR3 nucleotide sequence: TGTGCCAGCGGACGCCTGGGACAGATAAATCAGCCCCAGCATTTT.

The chain recombines TRBV5-6 with TRBJ2-1; 8 nucleotides align to TRBD1. J was trimmed by 5 bases and V by 3 bases; bases with no gene match: 7. The CDR3 totals 15 residues. Germline V gives CDR1 SGHDT, CDR2 YYEEEE. The CDR3 protein is CASSYRDRLHNEQFF. In nucleotides, the CDR3 is TGTGCCAGCAGCTACCGGGACAGGCTCCACAATGAGCAGTTCTTC.

The J gene is TRBJ2-1, the V gene TRBV19; tentatively, D is TRBD1 (6 bases). Trimming cost V 1 base and J 9 bases, with 16 bases left between them. The CDR3 extends over 15 amino acids. Germline V gene sequence: CDR1 LNHDA, CDR2 SQIVND (reference sequence). CDR3 in amino acids: CASSIGGRGSGEQFF. In DNA form, the CDR3 reads TGTGCCAGTAGTATAGGGGGCAGGGGTTCGGGTGAGCAGTTCTTC.

This chain uses TRBV27 with TRBJ2-7, with 12 bases that match TRBD2. Trimming took 5 bases from V and 2 from J; bases not matched to a gene: 13. Germline lookup yields CDR1 MNHEY and CDR2 SMNVEV (reference sequence). The length of the CDR3 is 18 residues. CDR3 residues: CASSPLGLTSGGTYEQYF. In DNA form, the CDR3 reads TGTGCCAGCAGTCCCCTCGGTTTGACTAGCGGGGGTACCTACGAGCAGTACTTC.

The sample holds a few counts of this clone. The rearrangement joins TRBV5-1 to TRBJ2-5, with D possibly matching TRBD1 (6 bases). This CDR3 region has 17 residues. V was trimmed by 0 bases and J by 0 bases, leaving 15 bases between them. Germline lookup yields CDR1 SGHRS and CDR2 YFSETQ. The CDR3 reads CASSLEGVRGYQETQYF. The CDR3 DNA sequence: TGCGCCAGCAGCTTGGAGGGGGTTAGGGGGTACCAAGAGACCCAGTACTTC.

This clone was seen just once. This chain connects TRBV6-1 to TRBJ1-2; D not certain. CDR1 and CDR2 from the germline V gene are MNHNS and SASEGT. The V and J ends lost 1 base and 13 bases respectively, with 10 bases between them. This CDR3 region has 11 residues. CDR3 DNA sequence: TGTGCCAGCAGTGAAGATTACCGGGGCACCTTC. Protein sequence: CASSEDYRGTF.

This chain uses TRBV5-4 with TRBJ1-3, with D perhaps matching TRBD1 (5 bases). Trimming left V 2 bases short and J 0 bases short, with 6 bases between. Germline V gene sequence: CDR1 SGHNT, CDR2 YYREEE (reference sequence). There are 14 residues in the CDR3. The CDR3 here is CASSFRDSGNTIYF. The CDR3 nucleotides are TGTGCCAGCAGCTTCAGGGACTCTGGAAACACCATATATTTT.

The chain is built from TRBV2 and TRBJ2-3; possibly TRBD2 for D (5 bases). V was cut by 6 bases and J by 6 bases, with 7 bases left in between. The CDR3 is 11 residues long. CDR1 and CDR2 (germline): SNHLY, FYNNEI. CDR3 nucleotides: TGTGCCAGCAGACTAGTTGATACGCAGTATTTT. Translation: CASRLVDTQYF.

The chain uses TRBV5-1 and TRBJ2-3, with D perhaps TRBD1 (6 bases). The CDR3 consists of 14 residues. V was trimmed by 3 bases and J by 4 bases, leaving 12 bases between them. Germline assignment: CDR1 SGHRS and CDR2 YFSETQ. The CDR3 sequence is CASSWEQGADTQYF. The CDR3 region has the DNA TGCGCCAGCAGCTGGGAACAGGGTGCAGATACGCAGTATTTT.

This clone was detected once. V usage is TRBV11-2 and J usage is TRBJ2-3, with D perhaps TRBD1 (6 bases). CDR3 length: 16 amino acids. V lost 5 bases, J lost 2 bases, and 17 bases lay in between. Germline V lookup: CDR1 SGHAT, CDR2 FQNNGV. The CDR3 loop is CASSTAPGQNTDTQYF. In nucleotides, the CDR3 is TGTGCCAGCAGCACCGCCCCGGGACAAAACACAGATACGCAGTATTTT.

This chain uses TRBV2 with TRBJ2-5, with 7 bases fitting TRBD2. Per the germline V gene, CDR1 is SNHLY and CDR2 is FYNNEI. The CDR3 sequence is 16 residues long. The V and J ends lost 4 bases and 5 bases, in that order; junction bases with no gene match: 13. The DNA of the CDR3 is TGTGCCAGCAGTGGCCCCAACTACTGGGGGGGGGAGACCCAGTACTTC. Protein sequence: CASSGPNYWGGETQYF.

The chain employs TRBV7-9 and TRBJ1-1, with D uncertain. The V end lost 2 bases, the J end lost 5 bases, and 6 bases lay between the germline ends. In germline, CDR1 is SEHNR, CDR2 FQNEAQ (reference sequence). There are 12 residues in the CDR3. The CDR3 loop reads CASSLPGTEAFF. The CDR3 nucleotides read TGTGCCAGCAGCTTACCGGGGACTGAAGCTTTCTTT.

The chain combines TRBV19 with TRBJ1-2; 7 nucleotides line up with TRBD1. CDR3 length equals 15 residues. J gave up 0 bases and V 5 bases, and 6 bases lay outside the gene matches. Germline values: CDR1 LNHDA, CDR2 SQIVND (reference sequence). The CDR3 is CASSPQGVSNYGYTF. CDR3 DNA: TGTGCCAGTAGTCCTCAGGGGGTTTCTAACTATGGCTACACCTTC.

This clone has a single count. The chain links TRBV11-3 to TRBJ2-2; TRBD1 matches at 10 bases. Germline CDR1 SGHNT, CDR2 YENEEA. J gave up 7 bases and V 4 bases, and 9 bases lay outside the gene matches. CDR3 length: 16 residues. In DNA, the CDR3 is TGTGCCAGCAGCTCTGCCGGGACAGGGGAAAACGGGGAGCTGTTTTTT. Translated, it gives CASSSAGTGENGELFF. Filled out from reference TRBV11-3 and TRBJ2-2, the complete variable domain reads EAGVVQSPRYKIIEKKQPVAFWCNPISGHNTLYWYLQNLGQGPELLIRYENEEAVDDSQLPKDRFSAERLKGVDSTLKIQPAELGDSAVYLCASSSAGTGENGELFFGEGSRLTVL.

The table lists this clone with a few counts. The CDR3 region has the DNA TGTGCCAGCGGCAAACAGGGGGCCAGCAATCAGCCCCAGCATTTT. Protein sequence: CASGKQGASNQPQHF. The V and J genes are TRBV27 and TRBJ1-5, with 9 positions matching TRBD1. The germline V gene has CDR1 MNHEY and CDR2 SMNVEV (reference sequence). The V segment lost 8 bases and the J segment 1 base; nucleotides outside the gene matches: 6. The CDR3 has 15 residues.

The rearrangement uses TRBV7-9 and TRBJ2-2, with D possibly TRBD2 on 5 matching bases. Trimming shortened V by 3 bases and J by 4 bases, and 12 bases separated the two germline ends. Germline-derived CDR1 and CDR2 are SEHNR and FQNEAQ (reference sequence). This CDR3 is 15 amino acids long. CDR3 amino acids: CASSFPTAGTGELFF. CDR3 DNA sequence: TGTGCCAGCAGCTTCCCCACCGCGGGCACCGGGGAGCTGTTTTTT.

V usage is TRBV7-9 and J usage is TRBJ1-5; perhaps TRBD1 as D (5 bases). Trimming stripped 1 base from V and 5 bases from J, with 9 bases between. The CDR3 totals 14 residues. CDR1 and CDR2 (germline): SEHNR, FQNEAQ (reference sequence). The CDR3, as DNA: TGTGCCAGCAGCTTAGATCAGGGTGATCAGCCCCAGCATTTT. Translating gives CASSLDQGDQPQHF.

The gene calls are TRBV5-1 and TRBJ2-5; TRBD2 might be the D (6 bases). The CDR3 is made up of 15 amino acids. From germline, CDR1 is SGHRS and CDR2 YFSETQ. V was pared by 9 bases and J by 1 base, with 19 bases between. The CDR3: CAIKIVGEVQETQYF. DNA for the CDR3: TGCGCCATCAAAATTGTGGGGGAGGTCCAAGAGACCCAGTACTTC.